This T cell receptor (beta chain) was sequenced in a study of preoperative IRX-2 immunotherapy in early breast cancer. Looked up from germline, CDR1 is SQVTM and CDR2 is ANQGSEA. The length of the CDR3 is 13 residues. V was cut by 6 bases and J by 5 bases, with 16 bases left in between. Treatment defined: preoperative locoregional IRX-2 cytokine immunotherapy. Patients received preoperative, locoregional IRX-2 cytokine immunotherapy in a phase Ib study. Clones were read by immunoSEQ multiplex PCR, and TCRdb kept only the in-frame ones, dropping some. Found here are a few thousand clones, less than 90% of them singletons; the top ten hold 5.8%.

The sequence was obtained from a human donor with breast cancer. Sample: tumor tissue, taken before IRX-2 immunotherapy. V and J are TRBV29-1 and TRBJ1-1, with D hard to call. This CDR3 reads CSVPGSRSTEAFF. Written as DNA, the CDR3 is TGCAGCGTCCCCGGGTCAAGGAGTACTGAAGCTTTCTTT.